The entry below gives a single T cell receptor beta chain sequence along with its context. The sample comes from a study of blood T cell repertoires in COVID-19. Generated by immunoSEQ multiplex PCR, the TCRdb table keeps only in-frame clones and is missing some. The sample carries some 200,000 clones, 80% to 90% recorded once. The V and J ends lost 1 base and 7 bases respectively, with 14 bases between them. Germline V lookup: CDR1 SGHNT, CDR2 YYREEE (reference sequence). The CDR3 is made up of 15 amino acids. The J gene is TRBJ1-4, the V gene TRBV5-4, with D possibly TRBD1 on 5 matching bases. Sequenced input: PBMCs or T cells enriched from blood (not recorded which). The receptor's source is a woman aged 18 to 35 in a cohort exposed to, infected with or recovered from COVID-19 (not recorded which). CDR3 bases: TGTGCCAGCAGCTTGAGCCGGGGGGTTGGTGAAAAACTGTTTTTT. This translates into CASSLSRGVGEKLFF.